Listed below are T cell receptor beta chains from one sample, sequenced in a study of blood T cells in healthy people across ages. TCRdb re-derived calls from the 5' RACE reads in MiXCR, one entry per CDR3 protein. The sample consists of about 570,000 distinct CDR3 sequences, around 27% of them appearing once. These same data were also listed under a study on T cells of mothers and their children.

Input material: blood. These receptors originate from a boy between 2 and 10 years old in good health. Both conserved end residues are part of each CDR3. Each record gives: clone size, V gene, J gene, D gene, CDR3 DNA, CDR3 protein. D genes are given only for firm matches. Expanded clones are given a class, and other clones once, few, many or no size at all.

few	TRBV19	TRBJ2-5	.	TGTGCCAGTACCTCTTCCAAGGGCAGGGTCCAAGAGACCCAGTACTTC	CASTSSKGRVQETQYF
.	TRBV7-8	TRBJ2-5	TRBD2	TGTGCCAGCAGCGGGGGGACTAGCGGGTATGGTCTGTTCTTC	CASSGGTSGYGLFF
.	TRBV4-3	TRBJ2-7	.	TGCGCCAGCAGCCAAGATTCCCAGGGCCTCGAGCAGTACTTC	CASSQDSQGLEQYF
.	TRBV6-6	TRBJ2-1	.	TGTGCCAGCAGCCCGGACCCCCTCTCGGAGCAGTTCTTC	CASSPDPLSEQFF
.	TRBV4-1	TRBJ2-7	.	TGCGCCAGCACCACCTTGGGACTCCGATTCTACGAGCAGTACTTC	CASTTLGLRFYEQYF
.	TRBV5-1	TRBJ1-1	.	TGCGCCAGCAGCTTGGTGACAGACACTGAAGCTTTCTTT	CASSLVTDTEAFF
.	TRBV6-5	TRBJ1-2	.	TGTGCCAGCAGTTACACGGGACTGGGCTATGGCTACACCTTC	CASSYTGLGYGYTF
.	TRBV7-6	TRBJ2-7	TRBD2	TGTGCCAGCAGCTTCGCTAGCGGGGGGGCCTACGAGCAGTACTTC	CASSFASGGAYEQYF
.	TRBV29-1	TRBJ2-7	.	TGCAGCGTTGACTCAGGGGGGGCCGAGCAGTACTTC	CSVDSGGAEQYF
.	TRBV14	TRBJ2-7	.	TGTGCCAGCAGCCCTATGGACTCACCCTACGAGCAGTACTTC	CASSPMDSPYEQYF
few	TRBV15	TRBJ1-4	.	TGTGCCACCAGCAGAGTAGGCCCCGAGTGGGCGCAAATTTTT	CATSRVGPEWAQIF
.	TRBV29-1	TRBJ2-6	.	TGCAGCGTTGAAGTCGGGGAGTCTGGGGCCAACGTCCTGACTTTC	CSVEVGESGANVLTF
few	TRBV10-3	TRBJ2-3	TRBD2	TGTGCCATCGGGAGGGCTAGCGTCGGGGGCACAGATACGCAGTATTTT	CAIGRASVGGTDTQYF
few	TRBV5-8	TRBJ2-3	TRBD2	TGTGCCAGCAGCTTTCCCCGAACTAGCGGCTTTTTT	CASSFPRTSGFF
many	TRBV7-2	TRBJ2-3	.	TGTGCCAGCAGCGCCGGAGGCACAGATACGCAGTATTTT	CASSAGGTDTQYF
few	TRBV19	TRBJ2-7	TRBD2	TGTGCCAGTAGTATCGGGACTACTTACGAGCAGTACTTC	CASSIGTTYEQYF
once	TRBV14	TRBJ2-3	TRBD2	TGTGCCAGCAGCCAATATCTAGCGGGATCAGATACGCAGTATTTT	CASSQYLAGSDTQYF
.	TRBV18	TRBJ2-1	.	TGTGCCAGCTCACCACCGGGGGGTAGCTCCTACAATGAGCAGTTCTTC	CASSPPGGSSYNEQFF
.	TRBV6-1	TRBJ2-5	.	TGTGCCAGCAGTGAATTTGGCAGGAATATGGAGACCCAGTACTTC	CASSEFGRNMETQYF
few	TRBV20-1	TRBJ2-5	.	TGCAGTGCTAGAGGGACGGCCCGTGAGACCCAGTACTTC	CSARGTARETQYF
few	TRBV6-5	TRBJ2-2	.	TGTGCCAGCAGTTACAGGGTGGACGGGGAGCTGTTTTTT	CASSYRVDGELFF
.	TRBV5-6	TRBJ2-3	TRBD1	TGTGCCAGCAGCCCCCGGACAGGCGCCAGAGATACGCAGTATTTT	CASSPRTGARDTQYF
.	TRBV20-1	TRBJ2-1	.	TGCAGTGCTAGGGAGGGCGGAGGTGTTGATGAGCAGTTCTTC	CSAREGGGVDEQFF
.	TRBV20-1	TRBJ2-1	.	TGCAGTGCTAGTCCGGTAGCGGACTCCTACAATGAGCAGTTCTTC	CSASPVADSYNEQFF
few	TRBV18	TRBJ2-7	.	TGTGCCAGCTCACCACCCTTCAGGGTTTCCTACGAGCAGTACTTC	CASSPPFRVSYEQYF
.	TRBV27	TRBJ2-2	.	TGTGCCACCTCAAAGAGGAACACCGGGGAGCTGTTTTTT	CATSKRNTGELFF
.	TRBV6-2/TRBV6-3	TRBJ2-2	.	TGTGCCAGCAGTTGGAGTACCGCGAACACCGGGGAGCTGTTTTTT	CASSWSTANTGELFF
medium-sized	TRBV7-2	TRBJ1-1	.	TGTGCCAGCAGTTACATGGGGCGGACTGAAGCTTTCTTT	CASSYMGRTEAFF
few	TRBV9	TRBJ1-2	TRBD1	TGTGCCAGCAGTGGGGACAGGACCATCTATGGCTACACCTTC	CASSGDRTIYGYTF
.	TRBV12-5	TRBJ1-2	TRBD1	TGTGCTAGTGGTTTACGACAGGGGGCGGGTGGCTACACCTTC	CASGLRQGAGGYTF
once	TRBV20-1	TRBJ1-1	TRBD1	TGCAGTGCTCTAGGGACCGGGACAGGGTTGTTCGCTTTCTTT	CSALGTGTGLFAFF
.	TRBV7-9	TRBJ2-5	.	TGTGTCAGCAGCCCTGGGTGGGACCAAGAGACCCAGTACTTC	CVSSPGWDQETQYF
few	TRBV10-3	TRBJ1-5	.	TGTGCCATCAGCAAGGGTTTTCCAGGCCAGCCCCAGCATTTT	CAISKGFPGQPQHF
.	TRBV20-1	TRBJ2-3	.	TGCAGTGCCGACCAACTAGCCTCGGGTGGAGATACGCAGTATTTT	CSADQLASGGDTQYF
.	TRBV6-1	TRBJ2-2	TRBD1	TGTGCCAGCATAGACAGGGGGCTGAGGTCCGGGGAGCTGTTTTTT	CASIDRGLRSGELFF
.	TRBV4-3	TRBJ2-6	.	TGCGCCAGCAGCCAAGACCCGGCGTCTGGGGCCAACGTCCTGACTTTC	CASSQDPASGANVLTF
few	TRBV13	TRBJ1-1	TRBD1	TGTGCCAGCAGCCGCGACAGGGGGAACACTGAAGCTTTCTTT	CASSRDRGNTEAFF
few	TRBV29-1	TRBJ2-2	TRBD1	TGCAGCGCCAGAAGGGGGACAGGGAGTACCGGGGAGCTGTTTTTT	CSARRGTGSTGELFF
.	TRBV5-1	TRBJ2-1	TRBD2	TGCGCCAGCAGCTTAGTCACTAGCGGCTGGACGGGGAATGAGCAGTTCTTC	CASSLVTSGWTGNEQFF
.	TRBV9	TRBJ2-5	.	TGTGCCAGCAGCGTAGATGGTGGGACGCTACAAGAGACCCAGTACTTC	CASSVDGGTLQETQYF
few	TRBV9	TRBJ1-2	.	TGTGCCAGCAGCCCCCGTCTCCCTAGGGGCTACACCTTC	CASSPRLPRGYTF
few	TRBV20-1	TRBJ1-4	.	TGCAGTGCTAGACAAACCGGGTCCGGCGGTGAAAAACTGTTTTTT	CSARQTGSGGEKLFF
few	TRBV7-2	TRBJ2-7	.	TGTGCCAGCAGCTCAGCAATCGAGCAGTACTTC	CASSSAIEQYF
.	TRBV7-2	TRBJ2-3	.	TGTGCCAGCAGCCCCCTCGGTAGTCCCACAGATACGCAGTATTTT	CASSPLGSPTDTQYF
.	TRBV20-1	TRBJ2-6	.	TGCAGAGCCCCCTTGGGATTTGGGGCCAACGTCCTGACTTTC	CRAPLGFGANVLTF
few	TRBV7-2	TRBJ2-5	TRBD1	TGTGCCAGCAGCTCTTACAGGGGCATCGGGGAGACCCAGTACTTC	CASSSYRGIGETQYF
.	TRBV20-1	TRBJ2-7	.	TGCAGTGCTCCCGAGCCGAGGGGACAACAGTACTTC	CSAPEPRGQQYF
.	TRBV2	TRBJ1-1	.	TGTGCCAGTAATGGACTGTTGAACACTGAAGCTTTCTTT	CASNGLLNTEAFF
.	TRBV20-1	TRBJ2-5	.	TGCAGTGCTAGAGATGATGGCAGGGCAGAGACCCAGTACTTC	CSARDDGRAETQYF
.	TRBV12-3/TRBV12-4	TRBJ2-7	.	TGTGCCAGCAGTGACAGCCCTTCCTACGAGCAGTACTTC	CASSDSPSYEQYF
.	TRBV7-9	TRBJ2-2	.	TGTGCCAGCAGCCGGCGACAGCCGAACACCGGGGAGCTGTTTTTT	CASSRRQPNTGELFF
.	TRBV6-6	TRBJ2-7	TRBD2	TGTGCCAGCAGTTTACGTCGGACTAGCGGGACCTACGAGCAGTACTTC	CASSLRRTSGTYEQYF
.	TRBV11-2	TRBJ2-7	.	TGTGCCAGCCGGGACTCAGCCTACGAGCAGTACTTC	CASRDSAYEQYF
.	TRBV2	TRBJ2-1	.	TGTGCCAGCAGTGAAGCGGCTGAGCAGTTCTTC	CASSEAAEQFF
few	TRBV4-3	TRBJ2-3	.	TGCGCCAGCAGCCAAGATTTCGACGGGAGTTCCTTCACAGATACGCAGTATTTT	CASSQDFDGSSFTDTQYF
few	TRBV18	TRBJ1-4	.	TGTGCCAGCTCAGCCAGGGCTCCGAGTGGTAATGAAAAACTGTTTTTT	CASSARAPSGNEKLFF